This T cell receptor beta chain was sequenced in a study of T cell repertoires in cytomegalovirus infection. Study summary: TCR beta signatures that were public indicated CMV infection and matching HLA type.

TCRdb ran MiXCR on the reads and lists one entry per CDR3 protein. Here the sample spans under 600,000 distinct CDR3 sequences, about 15% being singletons. This clonotype has just a few counts. Its antigen is not known. Study-wide results and caveats: In two of eight donors, the top clonotype was HLA-C-restricted CMV-specific. Carriers of CMV and the relevant HLA type were discriminated by public TCR beta frequency.

Germline assignment: CDR1 MNHNY and CDR2 SVGAGI (reference sequence). Trimming left V 7 bases short and J 4 bases short, with 17 bases between. This CDR3 is 15 amino acids long. The receptor's source is a human donor in good health (CMV status not recorded). Some clones in this sample may be carry-over from other donors' samples. The chain couples TRBV6-6 to TRBJ1-5; maybe TRBD1 (5 bases). Specimen: CD8+ T cells from PBMCs. This chain's CDR3 is CASTSKLGGNQPQHF. In DNA form, the CDR3 reads TGTGCCAGCACCTCCAAGCTGGGGGGAAATCAGCCCCAGCATTTT.